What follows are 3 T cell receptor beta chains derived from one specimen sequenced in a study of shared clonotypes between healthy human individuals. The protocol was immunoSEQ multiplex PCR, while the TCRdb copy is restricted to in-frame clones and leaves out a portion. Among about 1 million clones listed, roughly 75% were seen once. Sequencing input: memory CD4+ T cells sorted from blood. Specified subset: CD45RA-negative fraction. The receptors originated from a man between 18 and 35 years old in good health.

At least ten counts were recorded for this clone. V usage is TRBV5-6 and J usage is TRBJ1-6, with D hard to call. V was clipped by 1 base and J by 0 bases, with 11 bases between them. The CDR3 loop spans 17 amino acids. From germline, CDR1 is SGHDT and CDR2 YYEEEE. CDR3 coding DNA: TGTGCCAGCAGCTTGTACGGCGAAAGCTCCTATAATTCACCCCTCCACTTT. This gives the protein CASSLYGESSYNSPLHF.

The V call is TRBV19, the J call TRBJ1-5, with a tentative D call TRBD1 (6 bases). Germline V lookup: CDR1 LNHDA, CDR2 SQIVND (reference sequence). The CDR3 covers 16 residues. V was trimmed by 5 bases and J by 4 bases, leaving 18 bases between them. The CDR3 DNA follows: TGTGCCAGTAGTGTGGGGGCCCCCAGGGGAAATCAGCCCCAGCATTTT. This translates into CASSVGAPRGNQPQHF.

CDR3 sequence reads: CASSHPRYNEQFF. Written as DNA, the CDR3 is TGTGCCAGCAGCCACCCCAGGTACAATGAGCAGTTCTTC. The chain employs TRBV6-6 and TRBJ2-1, with D hard to call. Germline V gene sequence: CDR1 MNHNY, CDR2 SVGAGI (reference sequence). Trimming removed 6 bases at V and 4 bases at J, with 10 bases between. The CDR3 loop spans 13 amino acids.